The 10 T cell receptor beta chains reported below all come from one sample, sequenced in a study of beta chain features in type 1 diabetes. General study points: Type 1 diabetes patients had moderately but significantly shorter TCRB CDR3s in all four CD4+ subsets.

Expressed TCRB transcripts got sequenced, as all isolated RNA was reverse transcribed. Data came from immunoSEQ multiplex PCR; TCRdb stores just in-frame clones and leaves some out. The sample holds 300,000 to 350,000 clones, around 9% seen once. For these TCRs, the target antigens are not known. What was sequenced was central memory CD4+ T cells from blood. The receptors originated from a man younger than 40 with type 1 diabetes.

This clone has a handful of counts. The rearrangement uses TRBV5-4 and TRBJ2-5; 9 nucleotides match TRBD2. The CDR3 has 16 residues. Germline V gives CDR1 SGHNT, CDR2 YYREEE (reference sequence). Trimming took 0 bases from V and 0 from J; bases not matched to a gene: 3. The CDR3 nucleotides are TGTGCCAGCAGCTTGGCCCAGCGGGGGGACCAAGAGACCCAGTACTTC. This sequence encodes CASSLAQRGDQETQYF. The variable domain in full, completed from reference TRBV5-4 and TRBJ2-5, reads ETGVTQSPTHLIKTRGQQVTLRCSSQSGHNTVSWYQQALGQGPQFIFQYYREEENGRGNFPPRFSGLQFPNYSSELNVNALELDDSALYLCASSLAQRGDQETQYFGPGTRLLVL.

This clone occurred a few times. The chain couples TRBV2 to TRBJ2-7; D might be TRBD1 (6 bases). The V gene's germline CDR1 is SNHLY and CDR2 FYNNEI. Trimming left V 5 bases short and J 5 bases short, with 13 bases between. The CDR3 loop spans 13 amino acids. The CDR3 sequence is CASSSGQYHEQYF. Written as DNA, the CDR3 is TGTGCCAGCAGTTCTGGACAGTACCACGAGCAGTACTTC.

CDR3 nucleotides: TGTGCCAGCAGCCCAAGTGGGGGAGGGGGGTATGGCTACACCTTC. As protein: CASSPSGGGGYGYTF. The gene calls are TRBV27 and TRBJ1-2, with D possibly being TRBD1 (6 bases). This CDR3 comprises 15 residues. The germline V and J ends were trimmed by 6 bases and 5 bases, with 19 bases remaining between them. Germline CDR1 reads MNHEY; CDR2 reads SMNVEV (reference sequence).

This chain connects TRBV2 to TRBJ2-4; 7 positions agree with TRBD1. Germline CDR1 is SNHLY and CDR2 is FYNNEI. The CDR3 has 15 amino acids. Trimming at V came to 7 bases and at J to 1 base, leaving 7 bases not matched to a gene. CDR3 nucleotides: TGTGCCAGCATCCAACAGGGGTGGGCCAAAAACATTCAGTACTTC. Encoded protein: CASIQQGWAKNIQYF.

The chain joins TRBV9 to TRBJ2-5; 9 bases are shared with TRBD1. The germline CDR1 and CDR2 sequences are SGDLS and YYNGEE. With 7 bases clipped from V and 4 bases from J, the junction kept 8 bases outside the gene matches. This CDR3 contains 14 residues. The CDR3 DNA sequence: TGTGCCAGCGCCACAGAACAGGGGGCAGAGACCCAGTACTTC. It encodes CASATEQGAETQYF.

This clone was seen a handful of times. The rearrangement uses TRBV29-1 and TRBJ2-5; TRBD1 matches 9 bases. V dropped 7 bases and J dropped 5; count of bases not matched to a gene: 8. Per the germline V gene, CDR1 is SQVTM and CDR2 is ANQGSEA. The CDR3 consists of 13 residues. For the CDR3, the DNA is TGCAGCGCCCCGGGACAGGGACCCGAGACCCAGTACTTC. It codes for CSAPGQGPETQYF.

This chain uses TRBV9 with TRBJ2-3; no definite D call. The V and J ends lost 2 bases and 0 bases respectively, with 13 bases between them. CDR1 is SGDLS and CDR2 is YYNGEE in the germline V gene. The CDR3 totals 16 residues. The CDR3 region has the DNA TGTGCCAGCAGCGTCCGCGGTACCCCTAGCACAGATACGCAGTATTTT. Amino acids: CASSVRGTPSTDTQYF.

J is TRBJ2-1 and V is TRBV15, with D unclear. This CDR3 contains 15 residues. With 5 bases removed from V and 3 bases from J, the gap between germline ends came to 14 bases. CDR1 is LNHNV and CDR2 is YYDKDF in the germline V gene (reference sequence). The CDR3: CATSPDGFDYNEQFF. The CDR3 DNA reads TGTGCCACCAGCCCGGATGGGTTCGACTACAATGAGCAGTTCTTC.

In this sample, this clone turned up a few times. For the CDR3, the DNA is TGTGCCTGGGCCACCGGGGAGCTGTTTTTT. Translation gives CAWATGELFF. V gene TRBV30 combines with J gene TRBJ2-2, with D uncertain. The CDR3 length is 10 residues. CDR1 GTSNPN and CDR2 SVGIG come from the germline V gene (reference sequence). The V and J ends lost 5 bases and 4 bases respectively, with 2 bases between them.

The table lists this clone with a few counts. The chain joins TRBV11-2 to TRBJ2-5; D is undetermined. V was pared by 5 bases and J by 7 bases, with 20 bases between. CDR1 is SGHAT, CDR2 FQNNGV, per germline. The CDR3 is 15 amino acids. The DNA of the CDR3 is TGTGCCAGCAGCCAGACGTCGCTCATGGATGGGACCCAGTACTTC. Its translation is CASSQTSLMDGTQYF.